Presented here are 2 T cell receptor beta chains from one specimen sequenced in a study of radiation and T cells in renal cell carcinoma. Time point in this sample: baseline pretreatment blood. Treatment denoted: 15 Gy SBRT to primary tumor, nephrectomy 4 weeks later. Only in-frame clones appear in the TCRdb table, and some are missing; sequencing was by immunoSEQ multiplex PCR. The profile shows 120,000 to 150,000 clones, less than 90% of them singletons. The sequenced sample was blood, obtained from a patient whose treatment included radiotherapy and nephrectomy. The receptor source for this set is a woman aged 70-85 years with renal cell carcinoma.

The rearrangement joins TRBV27 to TRBJ1-1; 8 nucleotides align to TRBD1. Germline CDR1 MNHEY, CDR2 SMNVEV (reference sequence). The length of the CDR3 is 12 residues. Trimming took 5 bases from V and 7 from J; bases not matched to a gene: 3. CDR3 sequence: CASSPGTGEAFF. CDR3 bases: TGTGCCAGCAGTCCCGGGACAGGTGAAGCTTTCTTT.

This clone was seen only a few times. V gene TRBV2 combines with J gene TRBJ1-5; D gene ambiguous. CDR3 length: 13 amino acids. CDR1 is SNHLY, CDR2 FYNNEI, per germline. Trimming shortened V by 4 bases and J by 4 bases, and 8 bases separated the two germline ends. The DNA for the CDR3 is TGTGCCAGCAGTGGGGCAGCAAATCAGCCCCAGCATTTT. Residues: CASSGAANQPQHF.